This record looks at one T cell receptor (beta chain) sequence and its context. Its specificity is not known. Trimming removed 5 bases from V and 7 bases from J, with 26 bases in between. In germline, CDR1 is SNHLY, CDR2 FYNNEI. The CDR3 loop spans 17 amino acids. This entry is derived from a study of Graves' ophthalmopathy and Graves' hyperthyroidism. Clinical symptoms, serum thyroxine, TRAb, thyroid ultrasound and orbital computed tomography formed the basis of diagnosis. PBMCs were isolated by Ficoll-Paque density gradient centrifugation, using about 10 ml of fresh peripheral blood as the starting material. Study-wide points: Blood was where most expanded thyroid clonotypes above 0.001 frequency also turned up. With approximately 90% sensitivity and approximately 80% specificity, a 13-signature model separated ophthalmopathy from stable hyperthyroidism.

For repertoire sequencing, the TCR beta CDR3 regions were amplified from RNA transcripts. HTBI-primed RT-PCR formed the first round, and a multiplex PCR formed the second. TCRdb itself ran the multiplex PCR reads through MiXCR, one entry per CDR3 protein. The data hold 660,000 or so distinct CDR3 sequences, with roughly 41% observed a single time. Sequences were obtained from peripheral blood. This receptor was taken from an adult man with Graves' ophthalmopathy. This chain joins TRBV2 and TRBJ1-2, with D uncertain. In nucleotides, the CDR3 is TGTGCCAGCAGTAAAGACGTGTTCTTTGGGCGGTACGCTGGCTACACCTTC. It translates to CASSKDVFFGRYAGYTF. Looking up the rest from reference TRBV2 and TRBJ1-2 gives the full variable domain: EPEVTQTPSHQVTQMGQEVILRCVPISNHLYFYWYRQILGQKVEFLVSFYNNEISEKSEIFDDQFSVERPDGSNFTLKIRSTKLEDSAMYFCASSKDVFFGRYAGYTFGSGTRLTVV.